The rows below give T cell receptor beta chains drawn from one sample of a study of blood T cell repertoires in COVID-19. TCRdb's table, derived via immunoSEQ multiplex PCR, lists solely in-frame clones and lacks some. The sample includes fewer than 80,000 clones, approximately 79% of them seen just once. The material sequenced was peripheral blood. These receptors all stem from a woman over 75 with active or convalescent COVID-19. Both conserved end residues are part of each CDR3. The order of the fields is clone size, V gene, D gene, J gene, CDR3 DNA, CDR3 protein. A D gene is named only where the DNA matches it firmly. Part of the rows lack a size; the others show once, few, many or a class for expanded clones.

clone_size: few
v_call: TRBV7-8
d_call: TRBD1
j_call: TRBJ1-2
cdr3_nt: TGTGCCAGCAGCTTAGGCCCCGAAGGACAGGGGGTCGGCTACACCTTC
cdr3_aa: CASSLGPEGQGVGYTF

clone_size: .
v_call: TRBV19
d_call: .
j_call: TRBJ1-3
cdr3_nt: TGTGCCAGTAGTAAACAGGGAAACACCATATATTTT
cdr3_aa: CASSKQGNTIYF

clone_size: .
v_call: TRBV3-1/TRBV3-2
d_call: TRBD2
j_call: TRBJ2-2
cdr3_nt: TGTGCCAGCAGCCAAGACCCTAGCGGGGGGCCCGGGGAGCTGTTTTTT
cdr3_aa: CASSQDPSGGPGELFF

clone_size: .
v_call: TRBV6-5
d_call: .
j_call: TRBJ1-5
cdr3_nt: TGTGCCAGCAGCCCCGGTACGGGGGTAAGTCAGCCCCAGCATTTT
cdr3_aa: CASSPGTGVSQPQHF

clone_size: .
v_call: TRBV3-1/TRBV3-2
d_call: .
j_call: TRBJ1-2
cdr3_nt: TGTGCCAGCAGCCAACCAGGACACGGTCCTGGCTACACCTTC
cdr3_aa: CASSQPGHGPGYTF

clone_size: .
v_call: TRBV11-2
d_call: .
j_call: TRBJ1-2
cdr3_nt: TGTGCCAGCAGCTTAGATCTCCGGGGAGGCTACACCTTC
cdr3_aa: CASSLDLRGGYTF

clone_size: .
v_call: TRBV28
d_call: .
j_call: TRBJ1-1
cdr3_nt: TGTGCCAGCAGAAAACAGGGTAACACTGAAGCTTTCTTT
cdr3_aa: CASRKQGNTEAFF

clone_size: .
v_call: TRBV3-1/TRBV3-2
d_call: TRBD1
j_call: TRBJ1-1
cdr3_nt: TGTGCCAGCAGCCAAAGACAGGGATGGCACACTGAAGCTTTCTTT
cdr3_aa: CASSQRQGWHTEAFF

clone_size: few
v_call: TRBV5-8
d_call: .
j_call: TRBJ1-6
cdr3_nt: TGTGCCAGCAGCTCCGGGACTAAAGCGGCGTATTCACCCCTCCACTTT
cdr3_aa: CASSSGTKAAYSPLHF

clone_size: .
v_call: TRBV5-6
d_call: .
j_call: TRBJ1-2
cdr3_nt: TGTGCCAGCAGCTTGGTAGGCAGAGGAAACTATGGCTACACCTTC
cdr3_aa: CASSLVGRGNYGYTF

clone_size: .
v_call: TRBV3-1/TRBV3-2
d_call: TRBD2
j_call: TRBJ2-5
cdr3_nt: TGTGCCAGCAGCCCCCGGTTTTTAGCGGGTGGGAGAGAGACCCAGTACTTC
cdr3_aa: CASSPRFLAGGRETQYF

clone_size: .
v_call: TRBV14
d_call: TRBD2
j_call: TRBJ2-3
cdr3_nt: TGTGCCAGCAGCCGAGGCAGGACTAGCGGGAGGGTCACAGATACGCAGTATTTT
cdr3_aa: CASSRGRTSGRVTDTQYF

clone_size: once
v_call: TRBV28
d_call: .
j_call: TRBJ1-5
cdr3_nt: TGTGCCAGCAGCGGAGGGACGCCAAATCAGCCCCAGCATTTT
cdr3_aa: CASSGGTPNQPQHF

clone_size: .
v_call: TRBV12-5
d_call: .
j_call: TRBJ2-7
cdr3_nt: TGTGCTAGTGCTACCCAGACAGGCTCCTACGAGCAGTACTTC
cdr3_aa: CASATQTGSYEQYF

clone_size: .
v_call: TRBV19
d_call: .
j_call: TRBJ1-5
cdr3_nt: TGTGCCAGTAGTCCCAGACAGAGGCTCCCTTATAGCAATCAGCCCCAGCATTTT
cdr3_aa: CASSPRQRLPYSNQPQHF

clone_size: .
v_call: TRBV12-5
d_call: .
j_call: TRBJ1-5
cdr3_nt: TGTGCTAGTGGTTTGGCACCTATGGGCGCGAAGGGCAATCAGCCCCAGCATTTT
cdr3_aa: CASGLAPMGAKGNQPQHF

clone_size: many
v_call: TRBV9
d_call: TRBD2
j_call: TRBJ2-1
cdr3_nt: TGTGCCAGCAGCGAGGAGGGACTAGCGGGTGAGCAGTTCTTC
cdr3_aa: CASSEEGLAGEQFF

clone_size: .
v_call: TRBV5-1
d_call: .
j_call: TRBJ1-1
cdr3_nt: TGCGCCAGCACCTTAACAGGGACAATGAACACTGAAGCTTTCTTT
cdr3_aa: CASTLTGTMNTEAFF

clone_size: .
v_call: TRBV2
d_call: TRBD2
j_call: TRBJ2-1
cdr3_nt: TGTGCCAGCAGCGCCGGGACTAGCGGGCCGAGACGGGCTGAGCAGTTCTTC
cdr3_aa: CASSAGTSGPRRAEQFF

clone_size: once
v_call: TRBV18
d_call: TRBD1
j_call: TRBJ2-7
cdr3_nt: TGTGCCAGCTCACCGGGGGTAGGACAGGGAAACTACGAGCAGTACTTC
cdr3_aa: CASSPGVGQGNYEQYF

clone_size: .
v_call: TRBV2
d_call: .
j_call: TRBJ1-2
cdr3_nt: TGTGCCAGCAGCCAGACAAGAGATGGCTACACCTTC
cdr3_aa: CASSQTRDGYTF

clone_size: .
v_call: TRBV6-2/TRBV6-3
d_call: .
j_call: TRBJ2-1
cdr3_nt: TGTGCCAGCAGTCCCGGAGGGAACTACAATGAGCAGTTCTTC
cdr3_aa: CASSPGGNYNEQFF

clone_size: .
v_call: TRBV4-3
d_call: TRBD2
j_call: TRBJ2-1
cdr3_nt: TGCGCCAGCAGAAGGACTAGCGGGGGGGCGGGTGAGCAGTTCTTC
cdr3_aa: CASRRTSGGAGEQFF

clone_size: .
v_call: TRBV4-1
d_call: TRBD1
j_call: TRBJ2-1
cdr3_nt: TGCGCCAGCAGCCAAGATGAGTGGACAGGGCTGGGAAATGAGCAGTTCTTC
cdr3_aa: CASSQDEWTGLGNEQFF

clone_size: .
v_call: TRBV5-1
d_call: .
j_call: TRBJ2-1
cdr3_nt: TGCGCCAGCAGCTTGGCAGCGGAGAGCTCCTACAATGAGCAGTTCTTC
cdr3_aa: CASSLAAESSYNEQFF

clone_size: .
v_call: TRBV30
d_call: TRBD1
j_call: TRBJ1-6
cdr3_nt: TGTGCCTGGAGTGTCGACAGGGCAATCTATAATTCACCCCTCCACTTT
cdr3_aa: CAWSVDRAIYNSPLHF

clone_size: .
v_call: TRBV6-5
d_call: .
j_call: TRBJ1-6
cdr3_nt: TGTGCCAGCACGGGGAGCTCCTATAATTCACCCCTCCACTTT
cdr3_aa: CASTGSSYNSPLHF

clone_size: .
v_call: TRBV6-5
d_call: TRBD2
j_call: TRBJ2-7
cdr3_nt: TGTGCCAGCACCGAACAGCGGGAACCCCCCTACGAGCAGTACTTC
cdr3_aa: CASTEQREPPYEQYF

clone_size: .
v_call: TRBV12-5
d_call: .
j_call: TRBJ2-1
cdr3_nt: TGTGCTAGTGGTTTGCCCCCCCGTGGGAGTGAGGGCTCCTACAATGAGCAGTTCTTC
cdr3_aa: CASGLPPRGSEGSYNEQFF

clone_size: .
v_call: TRBV9
d_call: TRBD2
j_call: TRBJ2-7
cdr3_nt: TGTGCCAGCAGCGTGAACCCGGGACTAGCGGGGTCAGCCTACGAGCAGTACTTC
cdr3_aa: CASSVNPGLAGSAYEQYF

clone_size: .
v_call: TRBV2
d_call: TRBD1
j_call: TRBJ2-5
cdr3_nt: TGTGCCAGCAATCCGTTGACAGGGGTACAAGAGACCCAGTACTTC
cdr3_aa: CASNPLTGVQETQYF

clone_size: few
v_call: TRBV5-6
d_call: TRBD2
j_call: TRBJ2-1
cdr3_nt: TGTGCCAGCAGCGTCAGGACTAGCGGGAGGGCACGTGCGTTTTATGAGCAGTTCTTC
cdr3_aa: CASSVRTSGRARAFYEQFF

clone_size: .
v_call: TRBV5-4
d_call: TRBD1
j_call: TRBJ1-2
cdr3_nt: TGTGCCAGCAGCTTAACAGGGGACTATGGCTACACCTTC
cdr3_aa: CASSLTGDYGYTF

clone_size: .
v_call: TRBV27
d_call: TRBD2
j_call: TRBJ2-7
cdr3_nt: TGTGCCAGCAGCGGACTAGCGGTAAGCTCCTACGAGCAGTACTTC
cdr3_aa: CASSGLAVSSYEQYF

clone_size: .
v_call: TRBV5-8
d_call: TRBD1
j_call: TRBJ2-3
cdr3_nt: TGTGCCAGCAGCATTGGACAGGGAACAGATACGCAGTATTTT
cdr3_aa: CASSIGQGTDTQYF

clone_size: .
v_call: TRBV5-1
d_call: .
j_call: TRBJ2-7
cdr3_nt: TGCGCCAGCAGCTTGGCTGGCGGTTCCTACGAGCAGTACTTC
cdr3_aa: CASSLAGGSYEQYF

clone_size: .
v_call: TRBV6-6
d_call: .
j_call: TRBJ1-2
cdr3_nt: TGTGCCAGCACTGGGCTCTATGGCTACACCTTC
cdr3_aa: CASTGLYGYTF

clone_size: once
v_call: TRBV19
d_call: TRBD2
j_call: TRBJ2-2
cdr3_nt: TGTGCCAGTAGGACTAGCGGGGGGTACACCGGGGAGCTGTTTTTT
cdr3_aa: CASRTSGGYTGELFF

clone_size: few
v_call: TRBV5-1
d_call: TRBD1
j_call: TRBJ1-1
cdr3_nt: TGCGCCAGCAGCCGGACAGGGGACCTGAACACTGAAGCTTTCTTT
cdr3_aa: CASSRTGDLNTEAFF

clone_size: .
v_call: TRBV5-4
d_call: TRBD1
j_call: TRBJ2-3
cdr3_nt: TGTGCCAGCAGCTCTACAGGGGGTAAGGGCACAGATACGCAGTATTTT
cdr3_aa: CASSSTGGKGTDTQYF

clone_size: .
v_call: TRBV10-2
d_call: .
j_call: TRBJ1-5
cdr3_nt: TGCGCCAGCTCGGAACACTACAATCAGCCCCAGCATTTT
cdr3_aa: CASSEHYNQPQHF

clone_size: once
v_call: TRBV6-6
d_call: .
j_call: TRBJ2-1
cdr3_nt: TGTGCCAGCACTCCGACAGCCAATGAGCAGTTCTTC
cdr3_aa: CASTPTANEQFF

clone_size: .
v_call: TRBV28
d_call: .
j_call: TRBJ1-3
cdr3_nt: TGTGCCAGCAGTTTATCCGGCCAACAAGGGAGCACCATATATTTT
cdr3_aa: CASSLSGQQGSTIYF

clone_size: .
v_call: TRBV9
d_call: TRBD1
j_call: TRBJ2-2
cdr3_nt: TGTGCCAGCAGCCCAAGACAGGGTTTCACCGGGGAGCTGTTTTTT
cdr3_aa: CASSPRQGFTGELFF

clone_size: .
v_call: TRBV7-6
d_call: TRBD1
j_call: TRBJ2-7
cdr3_nt: TGTGCCAGCAGCTTTAACAGGGGTGGGCGCTACGAGCAGTACTTC
cdr3_aa: CASSFNRGGRYEQYF

clone_size: .
v_call: TRBV27
d_call: .
j_call: TRBJ1-1
cdr3_nt: TGTGCCAGCAGTTTATCGATTGGGGCCCCTGAAGCTTTCTTT
cdr3_aa: CASSLSIGAPEAFF

clone_size: few
v_call: TRBV12-5
d_call: TRBD1
j_call: TRBJ1-5
cdr3_nt: TGTGCTAGCCAAGACAGGGGCATCAATCAGCCCCAGCATTTT
cdr3_aa: CASQDRGINQPQHF

clone_size: once
v_call: TRBV19
d_call: TRBD1
j_call: TRBJ1-5
cdr3_nt: TGTGCCAGTAGTATAGAAACAGGGGGCCGGGGACAGCCCCAGCATTTT
cdr3_aa: CASSIETGGRGQPQHF

clone_size: .
v_call: TRBV2
d_call: TRBD2
j_call: TRBJ2-7
cdr3_nt: TGTGCCAGCAAATGGACTAGCGGCTACTACGAGCAGTACTTC
cdr3_aa: CASKWTSGYYEQYF

clone_size: .
v_call: TRBV12-3/TRBV12-4
d_call: TRBD2
j_call: TRBJ2-3
cdr3_nt: TGTGCCAGCAAGCGGGGGGAGGATACGCAGTATTTT
cdr3_aa: CASKRGEDTQYF

clone_size: .
v_call: TRBV7-2
d_call: TRBD1
j_call: TRBJ2-1
cdr3_nt: TGTGCCAGCAGCCTGGGAACAGGGGAAAGATATGAGCAGTTCTTC
cdr3_aa: CASSLGTGERYEQFF

clone_size: .
v_call: TRBV6-2/TRBV6-3
d_call: .
j_call: TRBJ1-3
cdr3_nt: TGTGCCAGCAGTTACGCCCCGTCGGGGAGCTCTGGAAACACCATATATTTT
cdr3_aa: CASSYAPSGSSGNTIYF

clone_size: .
v_call: TRBV11-1
d_call: .
j_call: TRBJ2-5
cdr3_nt: TGTGCCAGCAGCTTAGGGCGCGGGACCCTCAGGGAGACCCAGTACTTC
cdr3_aa: CASSLGRGTLRETQYF

clone_size: .
v_call: TRBV5-1
d_call: .
j_call: TRBJ1-1
cdr3_nt: TGCGCCAGCAGCTTCTACAGCCTCCCACGGGAGGCTGAAGCTTTCTTT
cdr3_aa: CASSFYSLPREAEAFF

clone_size: once
v_call: TRBV19
d_call: TRBD1
j_call: TRBJ2-6
cdr3_nt: TGTGCCAGTAGTATCCCCAGGGGGTCTGGGGCCAACGTCCTGACTTTC
cdr3_aa: CASSIPRGSGANVLTF

clone_size: .
v_call: TRBV7-2
d_call: .
j_call: TRBJ2-6
cdr3_nt: TGTGCCAGCAGCTCACCGGCAGGTTGGATTTCTGATGCCAACGTCCTGACTTTC
cdr3_aa: CASSSPAGWISDANVLTF

clone_size: .
v_call: TRBV18
d_call: .
j_call: TRBJ1-5
cdr3_nt: TGTGCCAGCTCACCAGGCGGGGGGATAGGCAATCAGCCCCAGCATTTT
cdr3_aa: CASSPGGGIGNQPQHF

clone_size: few
v_call: TRBV7-9
d_call: TRBD1
j_call: TRBJ2-2
cdr3_nt: TGTGCCAGCAGCGAGGGGGCGCCGAACACCGGGGAGCTGTTTTTT
cdr3_aa: CASSEGAPNTGELFF